This entry lists 24 T cell receptor beta chains sequenced from one sample in a study of radiation and T cells in renal cell carcinoma. Time point here: blood 4 weeks post-SBRT, at nephrectomy. As for treatment: 15 Gy SBRT to primary tumor, nephrectomy 4 weeks later. Data came from immunoSEQ multiplex PCR; TCRdb stores just in-frame clones and leaves some out. This sample has 150,000 or so clones; about 87% occur once, and the top ten carry around 11%. The source material was blood, sampled from a patient whose treatment included radiotherapy and nephrectomy. These receptors were collected from a woman aged 50 to 65 with renal cell carcinoma.

Comment on this clone: Germline is not matched at one junction end, which may reflect a read error. The V call is TRBV2, the J call TRBJ1-4; weak D call: TRBD1 (5 bases). CDR1 is SNHLY, CDR2 FYNNEI, per germline. This CDR3 region has 9 residues. The CDR3 nucleotides read TGTGCCAGCAGTGAAGGGGACTCTTTT. It encodes CASSEGDSF.

The J gene is TRBJ2-1, the V gene TRBV7-9; possibly TRBD2 for D (5 bases). The CDR3 has 15 amino acids. V gave up 5 bases and J gave up 9 bases, with 20 bases separating them. The germline CDR1 and CDR2 sequences are SEHNR and FQNEAQ (reference sequence). The CDR3 spells CASSPGLARLGEQFF. The CDR3 region has the DNA TGTGCCAGCAGCCCTGGGTTAGCGAGACTTGGTGAGCAGTTCTTC. The entire variable domain, with the rest obtained from reference TRBV7-9 and TRBJ2-1, is as follows: DTGVSQNPRHKITKRGQNVTFRCDPISEHNRLYWYRQTLGQGPEFLTYFQNEAQLEKSRLLSDRFSAERPKGSFSTLEIQRTEQGDSAMYLCASSPGLARLGEQFFGPGTRLTVL.

The CDR3 loop is CASSLVILTDTQYF. CDR3 nucleotides: TGTGCCAGCAGCTTAGTAATACTCACAGATACGCAGTATTTT. This chain links TRBV11-2 with TRBJ2-3, with D hard to call. V shed 1 base and J shed 2 bases, with 7 bases lying between them. The CDR3 spans 14 residues. Germline CDR1 is SGHAT and CDR2 is FQNNGV.

J is TRBJ1-3 and V is TRBV5-1; D is ambiguous. The CDR3 runs 16 residues. CDR1 is SGHRS and CDR2 is YFSETQ in the germline V gene. Deletions cut 0 bases from V and 4 bases from J, with 14 bases between. CDR3 sequence (DNA): TGCGCCAGCAGCTTGGCCCCCGGGCAGGTCGGAAACACCATATATTTT. It is translated as CASSLAPGQVGNTIYF. Variable domain in full (rest from reference TRBV5-1 and TRBJ1-3): KAGVTQTPRYLIKTRGQQVTLSCSPISGHRSVSWYQQTPGQGLQFLFEYFSETQRNKGNFPGRFSGRQFSNSRSEMNVSTLELGDSALYLCASSLAPGQVGNTIYFGEGSWLTVV.

The chain joins TRBV28 to TRBJ2-3; 7 positions match TRBD1. V lost 5 bases to trimming and J lost 5 bases; unmatched junction nucleotides: 10. CDR1 and CDR2 from the germline V gene are MDHEN and SYDVKM. The CDR3 covers 15 residues. CDR3 DNA sequence: TGTGCCAGCAGTCCCAGTGGGACAGACAAAGATACGCAGTATTTT. It encodes CASSPSGTDKDTQYF.

V and J are TRBV11-1 and TRBJ1-2; D uncertain. CDR3 size: 13 residues. Germline V gene sequence: CDR1 SGHAT, CDR2 FQDESV (reference sequence). V lost 0 bases to trimming and J lost 7 bases, with 9 bases between them. CDR3 DNA sequence: TGTGCCAGCAGCTTAGCGTTGGGATCTGGCTACACCTTC. It translates to CASSLALGSGYTF.

The V and J genes are TRBV6-6 and TRBJ1-1; 9 positions match TRBD1. CDR3 length equals 15 residues. J lost 3 bases, V lost 2 bases, and 4 bases had no gene match. Germline V gene data show CDR1 as MNHNY and CDR2 as SVGAGI (reference sequence). The DNA for the CDR3 is TGTGCCAGCAGTTACAACAGGGGGCCGGACACTGAAGCTTTCTTT. Translating gives CASSYNRGPDTEAFF.

The V and J genes are TRBV7-2 and TRBJ2-7; D is perhaps TRBD1 (5 bases). Trimming shortened V by 5 bases and J by 2 bases, and 10 bases separated the two germline ends. Germline V gene sequence: CDR1 SGHTA, CDR2 FQGNSA. This CDR3 comprises 13 residues. Here the CDR3 DNA reads TGTGCCAGCAGCACAAGGGGAACCTACGAGCAGTACTTC. Amino acids: CASSTRGTYEQYF.

The V gene is TRBV6-6, the J gene TRBJ2-1; 12 bases match TRBD2. Germline V gene sequence: CDR1 MNHNY, CDR2 SVGAGI (reference sequence). The CDR3 extends over 16 amino acids. Germline trimming cut 5 bases from V and 7 bases from J; bases unmatched to any gene: 9. CDR3 loop: CASSGVLAGGPNEQFF. The CDR3 DNA follows: TGTGCCAGCAGTGGCGTTCTAGCGGGGGGGCCAAATGAGCAGTTCTTC.

This clone was detected only once. This rearrangement joins TRBV9 to TRBJ1-1, with D possibly TRBD1 on 5 matching bases. V was cut by 4 bases and J by 8 bases, with 27 bases left in between. From germline, CDR1 is SGDLS and CDR2 YYNGEE. The CDR3 consists of 17 residues. CDR3 sequence: CASSPQGKGLPAPEAFF. CDR3 sequence (DNA): TGTGCCAGCAGCCCACAAGGGAAGGGGCTTCCTGCACCCGAAGCTTTCTTT.

This clone was counted a single time. The chain uses TRBV18 and TRBJ1-1, with D hard to call. Trimming left V 2 bases short and J 3 bases short, with 7 bases between. The germline gives CDR1 KGHSH, CDR2 LQKENI. This CDR3 spans 13 amino acids. The CDR3 nucleotides read TGTGCCAGCTCACCAGTCGGGTACACTGAAGCTTTCTTT. Residues: CASSPVGYTEAFF.

CDR3 nucleotides: TGTGCCAGCAGTAAGGGCGGGGGGGCGGCAGATACGCAGTATTTT. Protein sequence: CASSKGGGAADTQYF. The rearrangement uses TRBV27 and TRBJ2-3, with 9 positions matching TRBD2. Germline CDR1 is MNHEY and CDR2 is SMNVEV (reference sequence). J was trimmed by 4 bases and V by 5 bases; bases with no gene match: 7. The CDR3 has 15 amino acids.

This rearrangement joins TRBV5-1 to TRBJ2-3; D could derive from TRBD1 or TRBD2 (5 bases each). The CDR3 totals 14 residues. V was cut by 0 bases and J by 2 bases, with 7 bases left in between. Germline CDR1 and CDR2: SGHRS and YFSETQ. In DNA, the CDR3 is TGCGCCAGCAGCTTGGGGGGGAACACAGATACGCAGTATTTT. As protein: CASSLGGNTDTQYF.

The chain has TRBV18 and TRBJ1-2; possibly TRBD1 for D (6 bases). Trimming removed 4 bases at V and 6 bases at J, with 12 bases between. CDR1 is KGHSH and CDR2 is LQKENI in the germline V gene. CDR3 length equals 13 residues. The CDR3 loop reads CASSLGTPNGYTF. For the CDR3, the DNA is TGTGCCAGCTCACTCGGGACACCCAATGGCTACACCTTC. Complete variable domain (other parts from reference TRBV18 and TRBJ1-2): NAGVMQNPRHLVRRRGQEARLRCSPMKGHSHVYWYRQLPEEGLKFMVYLQKENIIDESGMPKERFSAEFPKEGPSILRIQQVVRGDSAAYFCASSLGTPNGYTFGSGTRLTVV.

The genes are TRBV19 and TRBJ2-3; 9 nucleotides align to TRBD2. Unmatched junction bases numbered 2, after V lost 6 bases and J lost 4 bases. The CDR3 runs 13 residues. Germline V CDR1 and CDR2: LNHDA, SQIVND (reference sequence). Written as DNA, the CDR3 is TGTGCCAGTAGGCGGGGGGGTGCAGATACGCAGTATTTT. This translates into CASRRGGADTQYF. The complete variable domain, with remaining parts taken from reference TRBV19 and TRBJ2-3, reads DGGITQSPKYLFRKEGQNVTLSCEQNLNHDAMYWYRQDPGQGLRLIYYSQIVNDFQKGDIAEGYSVSREKKESFPLTVTSAQKNPTAFYLCASRRGGADTQYFGPGTRLTVL.

This chain connects TRBV6-6 to TRBJ2-1, with D possibly matching TRBD1 (5 bases). There are 15 residues in the CDR3. The V end was cut by 7 bases, the J end by 8 bases, with 21 bases between. CDR1 MNHNY and CDR2 SVGAGI come from the germline V gene (reference sequence). Written as DNA, the CDR3 is TGTGCCAGCACCCTCAGGGCGGAAGGACCCCATGAGCAGTTCTTC. This sequence encodes CASTLRAEGPHEQFF.

Notes on this clone: The same CDR3 can be traced to other DNA sequences in this sample. V usage is TRBV18 and J usage is TRBJ1-2; D call uncertain. The CDR3 extends over 13 amino acids. Germline V gene lookup returns CDR1 KGHSH and CDR2 LQKENI. Trimming removed 3 bases from V and 3 bases from J, with 8 bases in between. This chain's CDR3 is CASSPGQDYGYTF. The CDR3 DNA follows: TGTGCCAGCTCACCCGGTCAGGACTATGGCTACACCTTC.

V and J are TRBV19 and TRBJ1-2, with D uncertain. Germline V gene data show CDR1 as LNHDA and CDR2 as SQIVND (reference sequence). The CDR3 is made up of 13 amino acids. V lost 5 bases and J lost 0, with 7 bases in between. The CDR3 protein is CASSRGSNYGYTF. The DNA for the CDR3 is TGTGCCAGTAGTCGCGGATCTAACTATGGCTACACCTTC.

The J gene is TRBJ2-1, the V gene TRBV7-8; D is possibly TRBD2 (6 bases). Germline-derived CDR1 and CDR2 are SGHVS and FQNEAQ. The CDR3 is 15 residues long. V gave up 3 bases and J gave up 10 bases, with 19 bases separating them. The CDR3 protein is CASSFSGGVFREQFF. The CDR3 DNA reads TGTGCCAGCAGCTTCTCTGGCGGGGTGTTTAGGGAGCAGTTCTTC.

A few counts support this clone. The chain links TRBV27 to TRBJ1-5; no firm D call. The CDR3 spans 13 residues. CDR1 MNHEY and CDR2 SMNVEV come from the germline V gene (reference sequence). The ends were cut back, 2 bases at V and 6 bases at J, with 8 bases in the middle. CDR3 amino acids: CASSLGSLQPQHF. The CDR3 nucleotides read TGTGCCAGCAGTTTAGGGTCTCTTCAGCCCCAGCATTTT.

The rearrangement joins TRBV13 to TRBJ1-1, with 7 bases that match TRBD1. The CDR3 is made up of 15 amino acids. CDR1 is PRHDT, CDR2 FYEKMQ, per germline (reference sequence). Trimming took 5 bases from V and 3 from J; bases not matched to a gene: 9. CDR3 nucleotide sequence: TGTGCCAGCAGCCCTTACCCGGACAGGCACACTGAAGCTTTCTTT. It specifies CASSPYPDRHTEAFF. Based on the CDR3 plus reference TRBV13 and TRBJ1-1, the full variable domain is AAGVIQSPRHLIKEKRETATLKCYPIPRHDTVYWYQQGPGQDPQFLISFYEKMQSDKGSIPDRFSAQQFSDYHSELNMSSLELGDSALYFCASSPYPDRHTEAFFGQGTRLTVV.

The chain uses TRBV7-8 and TRBJ1-5; D is possibly TRBD1 (5 bases). Between the trimmed V and J ends, which lost 3 bases and 4 bases, there was a span of 7 bases. CDR3 length: 13 amino acids. CDR1 SGHVS and CDR2 FQNEAQ come from the germline V gene. The CDR3 coding sequence is TGTGCCAGCAGCTTCAGGGATAATCAGCCCCAGCATTTT. Its translation is CASSFRDNQPQHF. Combining the CDR3 with reference TRBV7-8 and TRBJ1-5 gives the whole variable domain GAGVSQSPRYKVAKRGQDVALRCDPISGHVSLFWYQQALGQGPEFLTYFQNEAQLDKSGLPSDRFFAERPEGSVSTLKIQRTQQEDSAVYLCASSFRDNQPQHFGDGTRLSIL.

The chain employs TRBV6-5 and TRBJ2-3, with 8 bases matching TRBD2. Germline trimming cut 5 bases from V and 5 bases from J; bases unmatched to any gene: 6. The germline V gene has CDR1 MNHEY and CDR2 SVGAGI. This CDR3 has 14 residues. CDR3 loop: CASSPGGAIDTQYF. CDR3 sequence (DNA): TGTGCCAGCAGTCCCGGGGGGGCGATAGATACGCAGTATTTT.

This chain joins TRBV6-1 and TRBJ2-1; maybe TRBD1 (6 bases). The germline gives CDR1 MNHNS, CDR2 SASEGT. The CDR3 consists of 13 residues. V gave up 4 bases and J gave up 5 bases, with 9 bases separating them. CDR3 sequence: CASSVDRNNEQFF. The DNA of the CDR3 is TGTGCCAGCAGTGTAGACAGGAACAATGAGCAGTTCTTC.